This T cell receptor (beta chain) stems from a study of blood T cell repertoires in COVID-19. Study in general: Sites in the United States, Italy and Spain provided acute and convalescent COVID-19 samples. T cells, B-cell-depleted T cells, or PBMCs provided the cDNA or gDNA that served as material.

The Seattle patients, enrolled during active infection, were followed longitudinally. In the original processing: Amplification of reference gene primers was used by the study to estimate nucleated cell counts. The method was immunoSEQ multiplex PCR; TCRdb's version includes in-frame clones alone and lacks a portion of them. That table supplies the V and J calls and clone size; D and trimming were determined from the DNA. The table shows 250,000 to 400,000 clones, with about 91% occurring only once. Unmatched junction bases numbered 1, after V lost 7 bases and J lost 4 bases. This CDR3 spans 11 amino acids. CDR1 DFQATT and CDR2 SNEGSKA come from the germline V gene (reference sequence).

This chain connects TRBV20-1 to TRBJ2-1; 7 nucleotides match TRBD1. The sample comprised peripheral blood. This TCR was sampled from a woman in her 30s with COVID-19, enrolled during active disease. CDR3 coding DNA: TGCAGTGTGACAGGGTACAATGAGCAGTTCTTC. Translated: CSVTGYNEQFF.